These 13 T cell receptor beta chains share one sample of origin, sequenced in a study of T cells in Graves' hyperthyroidism and ophthalmopathy (dated by TCRdb to about 2019). Receptors were amplified or captured by multiplex PCR. The reads were generated on an Illumina HiSeq 2000. The TCR beta CDR3 regions were amplified from the RNA transcripts. A first-round RT-PCR of the TCR CDR3 used the HTBI primer set with the Qiagen OneStep RT-PCR kit. TCRdb took the public reads, trimmed them with fastp at Q25, ran MiXCR for clone calling and kept in-frame beta chains. A single entry per CDR3 protein holds the most common genes and DNA from its merged rows. Across this sample there are more than 550,000 distinct CDR3 sequences, with roughly 20% seen only once. Of the sample, approximately 15% is held by the ten largest clones. The sample consisted of blood. The receptor source for this set is a woman between 45 and 60 years old with Graves' hyperthyroidism that later progressed to Graves' ophthalmopathy.

This clonotype was counted ten times or more. CDR3 region: CSAPQPGTAREQYF. For the CDR3, the DNA is TGCAGTGCCCCGCAGCCTGGCACGGCGCGCGAGCAGTACTTC. The chain joins TRBV20-1 to TRBJ2-7; D is undetermined. Germline V gives CDR1 DFQATT, CDR2 SNEGSKA (reference sequence). Trimming cost V 6 bases and J 6 bases, with 21 bases left between them. The CDR3 totals 14 residues.

The genes are TRBV6-2 or TRBV6-3 and TRBJ2-1; the D is unclear. With 0 bases removed from V and 6 bases from J, the gap between germline ends came to 18 bases. Germline V gives CDR1 MNHEY, CDR2 SVGEGT. CDR3 length equals 17 residues. The CDR3 spells CASSYSDSAGPRNEQFF. As DNA, the CDR3 is TGTGCCAGCAGTTACTCCGATTCGGCAGGTCCTCGCAATGAGCAGTTCTTC.

Turning to this clonotype: This may be a read error: a much more frequent sequence differs by one nucleotide. This chain joins TRBV7-8 and TRBJ2-3; D unclear. The CDR3 runs 12 residues. Germline CDR1 and CDR2: SGHVS and FQNEAQ. The CDR3 DNA follows: TGTGCCAGCAGCCGGAATGGAGATAAGCAGTATTTT. The encoded protein is CASSRNGDKQYF.

This chain uses TRBV19 with TRBJ2-1; TRBD2 might be the D (7 bases). V dropped 5 bases and J dropped 7 bases, with 15 bases sitting between them. The germline gives CDR1 LNHDA, CDR2 SQIVND (reference sequence). CDR3 length equals 14 residues. The CDR3 region has the DNA TGTGCCAGTAGTTTCGGGGGGCGTCGGAATGAGCAGTTCTTC. It encodes CASSFGGRRNEQFF.

This clonotype was seen a few times. V and J are TRBV3-1 and TRBJ2-5; D uncertain. V was cut by 2 bases and J by 5 bases, with 12 bases left in between. Germline V gene data show CDR1 as LGHDT and CDR2 as YNNKEL (reference sequence). CDR3 length equals 14 residues. The CDR3 DNA is TGTGCCAGCAGCCAACAAGGTTCTGGGGAGACCCAGTACTTC. Translating it yields CASSQQGSGETQYF.

This chain uses TRBV11-2 with TRBJ1-1, with D maybe TRBD1 (6 bases). Germline CDR1 is SGHAT and CDR2 is FQNNGV. V was cut by 3 bases and J by 10 bases, with 12 bases left in between. This CDR3 contains 12 residues. Written as DNA, the CDR3 is TGTGCCAGCAGCTTGCCGGGACAAGGAGCTTTCTTT. The encoded protein is CASSLPGQGAFF.

The chain uses TRBV6-1 and TRBJ1-4, with 7 bases fitting TRBD1. V was clipped by 2 bases and J by 6 bases; unmatched bases: 3. The CDR3 runs 14 residues. Germline V gene lookup returns CDR1 MNHNS and CDR2 SASEGT. In DNA form, the CDR3 reads TGTGCCAGCAGTGAACAGGGGGAGCATGAAAAACTGTTTTTT. Residues: CASSEQGEHEKLFF.

V and J are TRBV13 and TRBJ1-4, with D possibly matching TRBD1 (5 bases). Trimming took 5 bases from V and 8 from J, leaving 12 bases between them. The CDR3 loop spans 13 amino acids. CDR1 PRHDT and CDR2 FYEKMQ come from the germline V gene (reference sequence). Here the CDR3 DNA reads TGTGCCAGCAGCAGGGGCCGGGAGGAAAAACTGTTTTTT. Its translation is CASSRGREEKLFF. Together with reference TRBV13 and TRBJ1-4, the CDR3 gives the full variable domain: AAGVIQSPRHLIKEKRETATLKCYPIPRHDTVYWYQQGPGQDPQFLISFYEKMQSDKGSIPDRFSAQQFSDYHSELNMSSLELGDSALYFCASSRGREEKLFFGSGTQLSVL.

The chain uses TRBV5-1 and TRBJ2-7; D possibly corresponds to TRBD1 (6 bases). CDR1 and CDR2 (germline): SGHRS, YFSETQ. Trimming stripped 7 bases from V and 1 base from J, with 15 bases between. The CDR3 has 14 residues. CDR3 residues: CASGSGTHSYEQYF. The DNA for the CDR3 is TGCGCCAGCGGATCCGGGACACATTCCTACGAGCAGTACTTC. The full variable domain, in which reference TRBV5-1 and TRBJ2-7 provide the parts outside the CDR3, is KAGVTQTPRYLIKTRGQQVTLSCSPISGHRSVSWYQQTPGQGLQFLFEYFSETQRNKGNFPGRFSGRQFSNSRSEMNVSTLELGDSALYLCASGSGTHSYEQYFGPGTRLTVT.

This clonotype occurred many times. The chain recombines TRBV11-2 with TRBJ1-4, with D possibly TRBD1 on 6 matching bases. CDR3 length: 15 amino acids. Per the germline V gene, CDR1 is SGHAT and CDR2 is FQNNGV. Trimming took 6 bases from V and 4 from J, leaving 15 bases between them. As DNA, the CDR3 is TGTGCCAGCAGTCTACAGGGTCTAGATAATGAAAAACTGTTTTTT. This codes for CASSLQGLDNEKLFF.

This clonotype showed up just a few times. The chain is built from TRBV9 and TRBJ2-7, with 9 bases lining up with TRBD1. Germline V gives CDR1 SGDLS, CDR2 YYNGEE. Losses at the gene ends were 2 bases for V and 7 bases for J; bases not matched to a gene: 10. The CDR3 loop spans 15 amino acids. CDR3: CASSVTPLTGGEQYF. Here the CDR3 DNA reads TGTGCCAGCAGCGTCACCCCCCTGACAGGGGGAGAGCAGTACTTC.

By frequency in the sample, this clonotype is medium-sized (0.01 to 0.1%). The CDR3 bases are TGTGCCAGCAGCTCCCAGACTAGCGGGGGGGACAATGAGCAGTTCTTC. It translates to CASSSQTSGGDNEQFF. The V and J genes are TRBV5-8 and TRBJ2-1; TRBD2 matches at 14 bases. CDR3 size: 16 residues. Germline CDR1 and CDR2: SGHTS and YDEGEE. J gave up 5 bases and V 3 bases, and 4 bases lay outside the gene matches.

In its sample, this clonotype was seen many times. This chain joins TRBV3-1 and TRBJ2-3, with D uncertain. The CDR3 has 13 residues. Germline CDR1 LGHDT, CDR2 YNNKEL (reference sequence). V lost 7 bases and J 0 bases, leaving 8 bases between the germline ends. As DNA, the CDR3 is TGTGCCAGCATCGACATTAGCACAGATACGCAGTATTTT. This codes for CASIDISTDTQYF.